These 15 T cell receptor beta chains came from one sample sequenced in a study of monozygotic twins with inflammatory bowel disease. For each CDR3 protein, TCRdb gives one entry from its re-call of the 5' RACE reads, without DNA. The record lists a few hundred thousand distinct CDR3 sequences, of which the ten most abundant hold just over 2.5%. Sequenced input: blood. Source of these receptors: a human donor with ulcerative colitis or Crohn's disease, or a healthy co-twin of an affected twin (not recorded which).

The chain links TRBV19 to TRBJ2-2; TCRdb names TRBD1, which stays unverified in the absence of DNA. The CDR3 has 15 amino acids. In germline, CDR1 is LNHDA, CDR2 SQIVND (reference sequence). CDR3 sequence reads: CASRRTGGATGELFF.

This chain connects TRBV5-6 to TRBJ2-7. The CDR3 contains 18 residues. Germline CDR1 and CDR2: SGHDT and YYEEEE. CDR3 sequence reads: CASSRLRAGTGVLYEQYF.

V gene TRBV24-1 combines with J gene TRBJ2-7; the TCRdb D gene call, TRBD2, has no DNA to confirm it. The V gene's germline CDR1 is KGHDR and CDR2 SFDVKD. There are 16 residues in the CDR3. This CDR3 reads CATSDPNGRAPYEQYF.

The V and J genes are TRBV7-2 and TRBJ1-5; TCRdb returns TRBD1, unconfirmable since there is no DNA. The CDR3 loop spans 15 amino acids. CDR1 SGHTA and CDR2 FQGNSA come from the germline V gene. Here the CDR3 reads CASSLGDVGNQPQHF.

The chain recombines TRBV9 with TRBJ2-7. This CDR3 is built from 15 residues. The V gene's germline CDR1 is SGDLS and CDR2 YYNGEE. CDR3 residues: CASSVGAGGSYEQYF.

The chain uses TRBV5-1 and TRBJ2-3; TCRdb designates TRBD2, a call that cannot be tested without DNA. CDR1 SGHRS and CDR2 YFSETQ come from the germline V gene. The CDR3 loop spans 15 amino acids. CDR3: CASSLDDAISDTQYF. Filled out from reference TRBV5-1 and TRBJ2-3, the complete variable domain reads KAGVTQTPRYLIKTRGQQVTLSCSPISGHRSVSWYQQTPGQGLQFLFEYFSETQRNKGNFPGRFSGRQFSNSRSEMNVSTLELGDSALYLCASSLDDAISDTQYFGPGTRLTVL.

The chain links TRBV20-1 to TRBJ2-3; as DNA is missing, the TRBD1 call by TCRdb cannot be tested. The CDR3 extends over 16 amino acids. The germline gives CDR1 DFQATT, CDR2 SNEGSKA (reference sequence). The CDR3 region is CSALRDPSKGTDTQYF.

This rearrangement joins TRBV5-6 to TRBJ2-1; without DNA, the TCRdb call of TRBD2 cannot be checked. Germline-derived CDR1 and CDR2 are SGHDT and YYEEEE. The CDR3 extends over 15 amino acids. CDR3 loop: CASSLAAGGHYEQFF.

This rearrangement joins TRBV7-9 to TRBJ2-5. The CDR3 loop spans 14 amino acids. Germline CDR1 is SEHNR and CDR2 is FQNEAQ (reference sequence). The CDR3 sequence is CASSLTAVEETQYF.

CDR3 amino acids: CASSESKGRGSSYEQYF. The genes are TRBV25-1 and TRBJ2-7; TCRdb reports TRBD2, a call that lacks DNA to check it against. This CDR3 is 17 amino acids long. Per germline, CDR1 MGHDK and CDR2 SYGVNS.

V gene TRBV7-6 combines with J gene TRBJ2-3; the TCRdb call, TRBD2, lacks DNA for checking. The CDR3 has 15 amino acids. In germline, CDR1 is SGHVS, CDR2 FNYEAQ. CDR3 region: CASSPLSGSTDTQYF.

The chain uses TRBV7-2 and TRBJ2-5; TCRdb names TRBD1, which stays unverified in the absence of DNA. The CDR3 length is 13 residues. CDR1 and CDR2 from the germline V gene are SGHTA and FQGNSA. The CDR3 loop reads CASSLSGGKTQYF.

The chain uses TRBV28 and TRBJ1-6; TCRdb's D call of TRBD1 is untestable without DNA. The CDR3 runs to 16 residues. CDR1 is MDHEN and CDR2 is SYDVKM in the germline V gene. CDR3 amino acids: CASSTTPGQGNSPLHF.

CDR3 loop: CASSSQGYETQYF. V gene TRBV7-9 combines with J gene TRBJ2-5; the TRBD1 assignment by TCRdb is unverifiable without DNA. Per the germline V gene, CDR1 is SEHNR and CDR2 is FQNEAQ (reference sequence). The CDR3 runs 13 residues.

The chain combines TRBV5-5 with TRBJ2-7; TCRdb's D gene call, TRBD1, goes unchecked for lack of DNA. The length of the CDR3 is 15 residues. Germline values: CDR1 SGHKS, CDR2 YYEKEE (reference sequence). CDR3 loop: CASSLAQGTIYEQYF.